These 27 T cell receptor beta chains originate from one sample sequenced in a study of cytomegalovirus exposure and HLA in healthy donors (dated by TCRdb to 2015 to 2018). Libraries were constructed by the immunoSEQ multiplex PCR assay. A mixture of 60 forward primers for TCR Vbeta segments and 13 reverse primers for TCR Jbeta segments was used in the multiplex PCR. The clones in this table, taken by TCRdb from immuneACCESS, are in-frame only. Not every clone is retained; where verified, under half of the shortfall comes from an unresolved V gene, and the cause of the rest is unknown. The sample table includes approximately 110,000 clones. The top ten hold approximately 6.8% of the sample. Sequenced input: PBMCs. The receptors were sampled from a man between 40 and 49 years old in good health and CMV-seropositive.

The rearrangement joins TRBV6-1 to TRBJ1-4; 7 nucleotides line up with TRBD1. This CDR3 has 14 amino acids. Germline loops: CDR1 MNHNS, CDR2 SASEGT. Trimming took 5 bases from V and 14 from J; bases not matched to a gene: 14. The CDR3: CASSPITTTGMLFF. For the CDR3, the DNA is TGTGCCAGCAGTCCCATTACAACGACAGGGATGCTGTTTTTT.

This sequence joins TRBV30 and TRBJ2-2; 9 positions match TRBD2. Germline V lookup: CDR1 GTSNPN, CDR2 SVGIG (reference sequence). The CDR3 is 17 amino acids. V was clipped by 2 bases and J by 2 bases; unmatched bases: 9. CDR3 residues: CAWSICGRAGNTGELFF. CDR3 DNA sequence: TGTGCCTGGAGTATTTGCGGGAGGGCCGGCAACACCGGGGAGCTGTTTTTT. Supplemented by reference TRBV30 and TRBJ2-2, the full variable domain reads SQTIHQWPATLVQPVGSPLSLECTVEGTSNPNLYWYRQAAGRGLQLLFYSVGIGQISSEVPQNLSASRPQDRQFILSSKKLLLSDSGFYLCAWSICGRAGNTGELFFGEGSRLTVL.

V and J are TRBV5-1 and TRBJ2-7; D may be TRBD2 (6 bases). Germline V gene lookup returns CDR1 SGHRS and CDR2 YFSETQ. The CDR3 has 15 residues. The ends were cut back, 0 bases at V and 4 bases at J, with 14 bases in the middle. The CDR3 bases are TGCGCCAGCAGCTTGGCCCTAACGGGGGAGTACGAGCAGTACTTC. It specifies CASSLALTGEYEQYF. The whole variable domain, remainder taken from reference TRBV5-1 and TRBJ2-7, is KAGVTQTPRYLIKTRGQQVTLSCSPISGHRSVSWYQQTPGQGLQFLFEYFSETQRNKGNFPGRFSGRQFSNSRSEMNVSTLELGDSALYLCASSLALTGEYEQYFGPGTRLTVT.

CDR3 DNA: TGTGCCAGTAGTATGGGCGGGATTAACACAGATACGCAGTATTTT. Translated, it gives CASSMGGINTDTQYF. V and J are TRBV19 and TRBJ2-3; D might be TRBD2 (6 bases). V lost 3 bases to trimming and J lost 2 bases, with 12 bases between them. CDR3 size: 15 residues. In germline, CDR1 is LNHDA, CDR2 SQIVND (reference sequence).

The chain has TRBV7-9 and TRBJ2-5; 11 bases align to TRBD2. The CDR3 consists of 17 residues. After removal of 7 bases from V and 1 base from J, the junction contained 11 bases not matched to a gene. CDR1 is SEHNR and CDR2 is FQNEAQ in the germline V gene (reference sequence). CDR3 amino acids: CASNNRASGRIQETQYF. The CDR3 DNA follows: TGTGCCAGCAACAACCGGGCTAGCGGGAGGATCCAAGAGACCCAGTACTTC.

This chain joins TRBV4-1 and TRBJ2-7; 10 bases match TRBD2. J was trimmed by 11 bases and V by 1 base; bases with no gene match: 11. The CDR3 sequence is 15 residues long. CDR1 is MGHRA and CDR2 is YSYEKL in the germline V gene. The CDR3 DNA reads as TGCGCCAGCAGCCAAGCCGGGACTAGCGCCTCCGGGGAGTACTTC. This gives the protein CASSQAGTSASGEYF.

The chain combines TRBV5-1 with TRBJ1-4; D not certain. Trimming stripped 0 bases from V and 8 bases from J, with 11 bases between. CDR3 size: 14 residues. CDR1 is SGHRS, CDR2 YFSETQ, per germline. CDR3 DNA: TGCGCCAGCAGCTTGGGGACTCCCAGGGAAAAACTGTTTTTT. Translating it yields CASSLGTPREKLFF.

This chain joins TRBV6-4 and TRBJ2-1; the match to TRBD2 covers 13 bases. This CDR3 has 16 amino acids. Germline values: CDR1 MRHNA, CDR2 SNTAGT. The V and J ends lost 3 bases and 10 bases, in that order; junction bases with no gene match: 9. CDR3 sequence reads: CASSDPGLAGVGEQFF. In DNA form, the CDR3 reads TGTGCCAGCAGTGATCCCGGACTAGCGGGAGTTGGGGAGCAGTTCTTC.

The rearrangement uses TRBV5-6 and TRBJ2-7, with 8 bases aligning to TRBD2. CDR3 length equals 16 residues. V was pared by 4 bases and J by 5 bases, with 14 bases of the junction left unmatched. Per the germline V gene, CDR1 is SGHDT and CDR2 is YYEEEE. The CDR3 loop is CASSRKEAGVSHEQYF. As DNA, the CDR3 is TGTGCCAGCAGCCGGAAGGAAGCGGGAGTGTCCCACGAGCAGTACTTC. Full variable domain (outside the CDR3, taken from reference TRBV5-6 and TRBJ2-7): DAGVTQSPTHLIKTRGQQVTLRCSPKSGHDTVSWYQQALGQGPQFIFQYYEEEERQRGNFPDRFSGHQFPNYSSELNVNALLLGDSALYLCASSRKEAGVSHEQYFGPGTRLTVT.

The chain recombines TRBV7-3 with TRBJ2-5; TRBD2 matches at 15 bases. The CDR3 loop spans 17 amino acids. V lost 5 bases, J lost 5 bases, and 9 bases stayed unmatched. In germline, CDR1 is SGHTA, CDR2 FQGTGA. Here the CDR3 DNA reads TGTGCCAGCAGCCTAATGGGACTAGCGGGAGGAAGGGAGACCCAGTACTTC. Translating it yields CASSLMGLAGGRETQYF. The full variable domain, in which reference TRBV7-3 and TRBJ2-5 provide the parts outside the CDR3, is GAGVSQTPSNKVTEKGKYVELRCDPISGHTALYWYRQSLGQGPEFLIYFQGTGAADDSGLPNDRFFAVRPEGSVSTLKIQRTERGDSAVYLCASSLMGLAGGRETQYFGPGTRLLVL.

V and J are TRBV5-1 and TRBJ2-1, with 13 positions matching TRBD2. The CDR3 covers 17 residues. Trimming cost V 4 bases and J 8 bases; bases outside gene matches: 12. The germline V gene encodes CDR1 SGHRS and CDR2 YFSETQ. The CDR3 is CASSDTSGRALDDEQFF. DNA for the CDR3: TGCGCCAGCAGCGATACTAGCGGGAGGGCCCTCGACGATGAGCAGTTCTTC. The whole variable domain, remainder taken from reference TRBV5-1 and TRBJ2-1, is KAGVTQTPRYLIKTRGQQVTLSCSPISGHRSVSWYQQTPGQGLQFLFEYFSETQRNKGNFPGRFSGRQFSNSRSEMNVSTLELGDSALYLCASSDTSGRALDDEQFFGPGTRLTVL.

The chain is built from TRBV7-9 and TRBJ1-2; D is perhaps TRBD1 (5 bases). Trimming left V 1 base short and J 6 bases short, with 9 bases between. There are 13 residues in the CDR3. Germline lookup yields CDR1 SEHNR and CDR2 FQNEAQ (reference sequence). The CDR3 region has the DNA TGTGCCAGCAGCTTAGGGGGGGGAGATGGCTACACCTTC. Its protein product is CASSLGGGDGYTF.

The chain recombines TRBV15 with TRBJ1-1; D is ambiguous. The CDR3 covers 15 residues. Germline V gene data show CDR1 as LNHNV and CDR2 as YYDKDF (reference sequence). V was cut by 1 base and J by 1 base, with 10 bases left in between. The CDR3 coding sequence is TGTGCCACCAGCAGAGCCAGGCCCGGGAACACTGAAGCTTTCTTT. Its translation: CATSRARPGNTEAFF.

V and J are TRBV6-6 and TRBJ2-2; a weak D match, TRBD1 (7 bases). The germline V gene has CDR1 MNHNY and CDR2 SVGAGI (reference sequence). There are 14 residues in the CDR3. Trimming pared 11 bases from V and 4 bases from J, leaving 17 bases between. CDR3 in amino acids: CAGKGARGTGELFF. The CDR3 bases are TGTGCCGGCAAGGGGGCGCGGGGCACCGGGGAGCTGTTTTTT.

With respect to this clone: The same CDR3 arises from other DNA sequences in this sample as well. The genes are TRBV19 and TRBJ1-5, with 9 bases identical to TRBD1. Germline-derived CDR1 and CDR2 are LNHDA and SQIVND (reference sequence). The CDR3 has 14 residues. The CDR3 protein is CASLTGGSNQPQHF. In nucleotides, the CDR3 is TGTGCTAGCCTGACAGGGGGAAGCAATCAGCCCCAGCATTTT.

Notes on this clone: At one end the junction does not follow the germline gene, possibly because of a read error. This sample includes further DNA sequences coding for the same CDR3. The rearrangement joins TRBV29-1 to TRBJ2-7, with 10 positions matching TRBD2. The germline V gene has CDR1 SQVTM and CDR2 ANQGSEA. The CDR3 loop spans 13 amino acids. The CDR3 DNA reads as TGCAGCGGGGGGCTAGCGGGAGTAAACGAGCAGTATTTC. It yields the protein CSGGLAGVNEQYF.

The gene calls are TRBV5-4 and TRBJ1-4; D gene ambiguous. This CDR3 is built from 13 residues. V dropped 2 bases and J dropped 7 bases, with 9 bases sitting between them. Germline CDR1 is SGHNT and CDR2 is YYREEE (reference sequence). The CDR3 protein is CASSFHSGEKLFF. The DNA for the CDR3 is TGTGCCAGCAGCTTCCATAGTGGTGAAAAACTGTTTTTT.

The chain carries TRBV18 and TRBJ2-2; maybe TRBD2 (6 bases). This CDR3 is 15 amino acids long. Trimming took off 1 base at V and 1 base at J, with 7 bases between the two ends. Germline assignment: CDR1 KGHSH and CDR2 LQKENI. CDR3: CASSPLAENTGELFF. As DNA, the CDR3 is TGTGCCAGCTCACCACTAGCGGAGAACACCGGGGAGCTGTTTTTT.

This chain links TRBV5-1 with TRBJ2-7; the D is unclear. The germline V gene encodes CDR1 SGHRS and CDR2 YFSETQ. Trimming removed 0 bases at V and 9 bases at J, with 22 bases between. The CDR3 length is 16 residues. CDR3 bases: TGCGCCAGCAGCTTGGCCGCAACAGCCTCTCGTCTCGGGCAGTACTTC. Its translation: CASSLAATASRLGQYF.

The rearrangement links TRBV7-6 to TRBJ1-1; D is perhaps TRBD1 (5 bases). With 2 bases removed from V and 0 bases from J, the gap between germline ends came to 13 bases. Germline lookup yields CDR1 SGHVS and CDR2 FNYEAQ. This CDR3 comprises 16 residues. CDR3 amino acids: CASSLTSTGLNTEAFF. The CDR3 bases are TGTGCCAGCAGCTTAACATCCACAGGTCTGAACACTGAAGCTTTCTTT.

The rearrangement links TRBV7-9 to TRBJ2-7; 8 bases are shared with TRBD1. This CDR3 comprises 15 residues. With V trimmed by 4 bases and J by 2 bases, 7 bases remained unmatched. Germline CDR1 and CDR2: SEHNR and FQNEAQ (reference sequence). CDR3 loop: CASSYSGTGPYEQYF. The CDR3 region has the DNA TGTGCCAGCAGCTACTCCGGGACAGGACCCTACGAGCAGTACTTC.

This rearrangement joins TRBV5-6 to TRBJ1-1; D not resolved. Germline assignment: CDR1 SGHDT and CDR2 YYEEEE. The ends were cut back, 2 bases at V and 3 bases at J, with 11 bases in the middle. The length of the CDR3 is 14 residues. CDR3 nucleotides: TGTGCCAGCAGCTTTCAGGATGGATACACTGAAGCTTTCTTT. Translating gives CASSFQDGYTEAFF. Variable domain in full (rest from reference TRBV5-6 and TRBJ1-1): DAGVTQSPTHLIKTRGQQVTLRCSPKSGHDTVSWYQQALGQGPQFIFQYYEEEERQRGNFPDRFSGHQFPNYSSELNVNALLLGDSALYLCASSFQDGYTEAFFGQGTRLTVV.

Points on this clone: Other DNA variants within this sample encode the same CDR3. The chain links TRBV13 to TRBJ2-5; D perhaps matches TRBD1 (5 bases). Trimming left V 0 bases short and J 2 bases short, with 10 bases between. The CDR3 has 15 residues. Germline V gives CDR1 PRHDT, CDR2 FYEKMQ (reference sequence). The CDR3, as DNA: TGTGCCAGCAGCTTAGGGGGGCATCGTCAAGAGACCCAGTACTTC. Amino acid sequence: CASSLGGHRQETQYF.

The chain couples TRBV7-9 to TRBJ2-2; TRBD2 matches 12 bases. Germline V gives CDR1 SEHNR, CDR2 FQNEAQ (reference sequence). CDR3 length equals 18 residues. Unmatched junction bases numbered 8, after V lost 6 bases and J lost 0 bases. CDR3 region: CASRPGTSGFANTGELFF. CDR3 DNA: TGTGCCAGCAGGCCCGGGACTAGCGGGTTCGCGAACACCGGGGAGCTGTTTTTT.

The CDR3, as DNA: TGCAGCGTAACTAGTAGCGGGTCCTCCTACGAGCAGTACTTC. This sequence encodes CSVTSSGSSYEQYF. The genes are TRBV29-1 and TRBJ2-7, with TRBD2 matching over 7 bases. The CDR3 covers 14 residues. After removal of 6 bases from V and 0 bases from J, the junction contained 8 bases not matched to a gene. Per the germline V gene, CDR1 is SQVTM and CDR2 is ANQGSEA.

The V gene is TRBV18, the J gene TRBJ1-5, with 11 bases that match TRBD1. V was clipped by 5 bases and J by 6 bases; unmatched bases: 9. CDR1 KGHSH and CDR2 LQKENI come from the germline V gene. This CDR3 is 16 amino acids long. CDR3 nucleotides: TGTGCCAGCTCAAACTTCGGACAGGGGGCGGGTCAGCCCCAGCATTTT. It encodes CASSNFGQGAGQPQHF.

The genes are TRBV30 and TRBJ2-2; possibly TRBD2 for D (6 bases). Trimming pared 4 bases from V and 5 bases from J, leaving 8 bases between. Germline V gene data show CDR1 as GTSNPN and CDR2 as SVGIG (reference sequence). The CDR3 contains 12 residues. The DNA for the CDR3 is TGTGCCTGGAAGCGGGTGACCGGGGAGCTGTTTTTT. This codes for CAWKRVTGELFF.